A selection of T cell receptor beta chains follows, all from one sample in a study of beta chain features in type 1 diabetes. Using immunoSEQ multiplex PCR, the repertoire was profiled, and TCRdb retains in-frame clones only, with some absent. The sample holds a few hundred thousand clones, over 11% seen once. The sample comprised naive CD4+ T cells from blood. The receptor source for this set is a man between 25 and 39 years old with type 1 diabetes. Each CDR3 is given with its conserved first and last residue. Fields, in order: V gene, clone size, J gene, D gene, CDR3 protein, CDR3 DNA. A D gene is named only where the DNA matches it firmly. Not every row has a clone size; where given, it reads once, few, many or a size class.

v_call: TRBV10-3
clone_size: few
j_call: TRBJ2-1
d_call: TRBD2
cdr3_aa: CAISGGTSNEQFF
cdr3_nt: TGTGCCATCAGCGGCGGGACTAGCAATGAGCAGTTCTTC

v_call: TRBV28
clone_size: -
j_call: TRBJ1-5
d_call: -
cdr3_aa: CASSSGFGNQPQHF
cdr3_nt: TGTGCCAGCAGTTCGGGGTTTGGCAATCAGCCCCAGCATTTT

v_call: TRBV28
clone_size: -
j_call: TRBJ2-5
d_call: TRBD2
cdr3_aa: CASSSWEGRQETQYF
cdr3_nt: TGTGCCAGCAGTTCGTGGGAGGGACGCCAAGAGACCCAGTACTTC

v_call: TRBV7-9
clone_size: -
j_call: TRBJ1-1
d_call: TRBD1
cdr3_aa: CASSIPGYGTGTEAFF
cdr3_nt: TGTGCCAGCAGCATACCCGGGTATGGGACAGGAACTGAAGCTTTCTTT

v_call: TRBV10-3
clone_size: -
j_call: TRBJ1-1
d_call: -
cdr3_aa: CAIRESTGIGDTEAFF
cdr3_nt: TGTGCCATCAGGGAATCGACCGGGATCGGGGACACTGAAGCTTTCTTT

v_call: TRBV9
clone_size: -
j_call: TRBJ2-5
d_call: -
cdr3_aa: CASSVGGGSYGETQYF
cdr3_nt: TGTGCCAGCAGCGTAGGAGGGGGATCCTACGGGGAGACCCAGTACTTC

v_call: TRBV7-6
clone_size: few
j_call: TRBJ2-7
d_call: -
cdr3_aa: CASSPTGAGPYEQYF
cdr3_nt: TGTGCCAGCAGCCCGACTGGGGCGGGACCCTACGAGCAGTACTTC

v_call: TRBV12-5
clone_size: -
j_call: TRBJ2-5
d_call: -
cdr3_aa: CASGRTLGSQETQYF
cdr3_nt: TGTGCTAGTGGACGAACACTGGGCTCACAAGAGACCCAGTACTTC

v_call: TRBV4-2
clone_size: -
j_call: TRBJ1-2
d_call: -
cdr3_aa: CASSQDLTASDYGYTF
cdr3_nt: TGTGCCAGCAGCCAAGATCTCACTGCCTCCGACTATGGCTACACCTTC

v_call: TRBV18
clone_size: -
j_call: TRBJ1-1
d_call: TRBD1
cdr3_aa: CASSGTGDGTEAFF
cdr3_nt: TGTGCCAGCTCAGGGACAGGGGATGGGACTGAAGCTTTCTTT

v_call: TRBV5-1
clone_size: once
j_call: TRBJ2-3
d_call: TRBD2
cdr3_aa: CASSPGLVEADTQYF
cdr3_nt: TGCGCCAGCAGCCCCGGACTAGTAGAAGCAGATACGCAGTATTTT

v_call: TRBV4-3
clone_size: -
j_call: TRBJ2-1
d_call: TRBD2
cdr3_aa: CASTSGVGGSSYNEQFF
cdr3_nt: TGCGCCAGCACCTCCGGTGTGGGGGGGAGCTCCTACAATGAGCAGTTCTTC

v_call: TRBV25-1
clone_size: -
j_call: TRBJ1-2
d_call: TRBD1
cdr3_aa: CASQQGGGGYTF
cdr3_nt: TGTGCCAGCCAGCAGGGGGGCGGGGGCTACACCTTC